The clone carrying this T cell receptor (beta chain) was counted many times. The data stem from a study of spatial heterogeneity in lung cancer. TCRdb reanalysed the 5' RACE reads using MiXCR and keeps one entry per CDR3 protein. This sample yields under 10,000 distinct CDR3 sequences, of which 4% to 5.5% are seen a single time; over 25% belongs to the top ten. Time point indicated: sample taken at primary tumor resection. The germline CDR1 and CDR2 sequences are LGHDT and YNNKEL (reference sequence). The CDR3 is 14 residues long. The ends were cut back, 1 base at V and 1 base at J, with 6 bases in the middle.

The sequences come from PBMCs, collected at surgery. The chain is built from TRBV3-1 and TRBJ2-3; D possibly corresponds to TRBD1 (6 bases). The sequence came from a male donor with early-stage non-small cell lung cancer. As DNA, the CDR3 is TGTGCCAGCAGCCAAGGGACAGGCACAGATACGCAGTATTTT. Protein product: CASSQGTGTDTQYF.